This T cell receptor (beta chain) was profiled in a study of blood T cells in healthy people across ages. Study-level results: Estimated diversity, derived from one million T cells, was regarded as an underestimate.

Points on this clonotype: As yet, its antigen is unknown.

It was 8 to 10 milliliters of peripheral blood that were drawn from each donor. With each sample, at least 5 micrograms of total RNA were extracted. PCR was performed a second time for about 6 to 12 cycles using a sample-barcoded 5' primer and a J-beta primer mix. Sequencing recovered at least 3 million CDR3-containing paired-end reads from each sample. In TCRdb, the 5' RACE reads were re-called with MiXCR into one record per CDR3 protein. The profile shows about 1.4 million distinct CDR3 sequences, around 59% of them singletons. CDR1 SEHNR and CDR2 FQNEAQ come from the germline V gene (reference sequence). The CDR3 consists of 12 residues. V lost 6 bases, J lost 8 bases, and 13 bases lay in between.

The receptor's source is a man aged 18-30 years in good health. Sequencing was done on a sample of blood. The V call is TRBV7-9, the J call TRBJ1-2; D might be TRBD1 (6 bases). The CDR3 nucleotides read TGTGCCAGCAGGTCGACAGGCCCCGGCTACACCTTC. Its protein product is CASRSTGPGYTF.